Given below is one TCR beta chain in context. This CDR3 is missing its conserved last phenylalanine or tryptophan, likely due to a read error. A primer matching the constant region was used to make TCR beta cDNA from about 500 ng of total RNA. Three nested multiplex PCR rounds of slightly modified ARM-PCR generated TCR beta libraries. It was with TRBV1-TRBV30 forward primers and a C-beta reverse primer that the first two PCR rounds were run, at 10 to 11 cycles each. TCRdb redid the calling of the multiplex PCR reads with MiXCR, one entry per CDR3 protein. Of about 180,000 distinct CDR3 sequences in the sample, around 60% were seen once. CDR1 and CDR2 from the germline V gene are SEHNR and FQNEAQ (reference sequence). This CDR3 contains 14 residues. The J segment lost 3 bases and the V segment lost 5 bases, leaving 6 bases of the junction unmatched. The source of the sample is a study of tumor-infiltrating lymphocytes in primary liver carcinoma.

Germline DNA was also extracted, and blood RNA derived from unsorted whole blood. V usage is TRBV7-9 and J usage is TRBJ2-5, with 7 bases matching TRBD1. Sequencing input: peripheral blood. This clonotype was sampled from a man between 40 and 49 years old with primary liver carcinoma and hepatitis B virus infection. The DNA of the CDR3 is TGTGCCAGCAGCGATTACAGGGGCGAAGAGACCCAGTACTAC. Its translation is CASSDYRGEETQYY.